One and the same sample provided the 29 T cell receptor beta chains below, sequenced in a study of T cells expressing NK-cell markers. TCRdb reprocessed the 5' RACE reads and stores each CDR3 protein as one record, lacking DNA. The sample data list a few hundred thousand distinct CDR3 sequences. Sequenced: blood T cells: a sorted CD56 or NKG2C T cell subset, CD4+ or CD8+ T cells, or bulk PBMC T cells (not recorded which). The origin of the receptors is a man aged 18-69 years in good health.

The chain combines TRBV12-3 or TRBV12-4 with TRBJ2-7; TCRdb's D gene call, TRBD1, goes unchecked for lack of DNA. CDR3 length: 13 amino acids. CDR3 in amino acids: CASQTGARGEQYF.

The V and J genes are TRBV6-4 and TRBJ1-2; absent DNA, TCRdb's TRBD1 call cannot be checked. This CDR3 spans 16 amino acids. Germline V gives CDR1 MRHNA, CDR2 SNTAGT. The CDR3 here is CASRETSRDGPYGYTF.

CDR3 residues: CASSYRTDRGTEAFF. The rearrangement joins TRBV5-1 to TRBJ1-1; TCRdb lists TRBD1, though no DNA is available to test this call. CDR1 SGHRS and CDR2 YFSETQ come from the germline V gene. The CDR3 has 15 amino acids.

The CDR3 loop is CASSQGDSGNTIYF. This rearrangement joins TRBV3-1 to TRBJ1-3; TCRdb indicates TRBD1, and absent DNA this call remains unverified. Germline lookup yields CDR1 LGHDT and CDR2 YNNKEL (reference sequence). The CDR3 runs 14 residues.

The V call is TRBV20-1, the J call TRBJ1-1; TCRdb names TRBD1, which stays unverified in the absence of DNA. Germline loops: CDR1 DFQATT, CDR2 SNEGSKA (reference sequence). The CDR3 loop spans 14 amino acids. CDR3 sequence reads: CSASLGAGNTEAFF.

CDR3 in amino acids: CASSLRPGTGTDTQYF. This sequence joins TRBV7-2 and TRBJ2-3; TCRdb designates TRBD1, a call that cannot be tested without DNA. The CDR3 length is 16 residues. Germline lookup yields CDR1 SGHTA and CDR2 FQGNSA.

V usage is TRBV20-1 and J usage is TRBJ1-3. From germline, CDR1 is DFQATT and CDR2 SNEGSKA (reference sequence). There are 15 residues in the CDR3. CDR3 protein: CSARTTYSQGNTIYF.

CDR3 sequence reads: CASSGAGGAGELFF. The chain is built from TRBV9 and TRBJ2-2; TCRdb calls TRBD1, which cannot be checked without DNA. The germline CDR1 and CDR2 sequences are SGDLS and YYNGEE. This CDR3 region has 14 residues.

The chain recombines TRBV4-1 with TRBJ2-5. The CDR3 is made up of 14 amino acids. The germline V gene encodes CDR1 MGHRA and CDR2 YSYEKL. CDR3 amino acids: CASSQSENKETQYF.

The chain carries TRBV5-1 and TRBJ2-3; the D gene TCRdb calls, TRBD2, cannot be checked with no DNA. Per the germline V gene, CDR1 is SGHRS and CDR2 is YFSETQ. This CDR3 has 15 amino acids. This CDR3 reads CASGERGVRRDTQYF.

The V and J genes are TRBV29-1 and TRBJ2-2; without DNA, the TCRdb call of TRBD2 cannot be checked. CDR1 is SQVTM and CDR2 is ANQGSEA in the germline V gene. There are 13 residues in the CDR3. The CDR3 protein is CSVGGADTGELFF.

The gene calls are TRBV20-1 and TRBJ2-3; the TRBD2 assignment by TCRdb is unverifiable without DNA. Germline values: CDR1 DFQATT, CDR2 SNEGSKA (reference sequence). This CDR3 has 16 residues. The CDR3 spells CSARGQISGGPDTQYF.

The CDR3: CASGKASSYNSPLHF. The chain employs TRBV12-5 and TRBJ1-6. The germline gives CDR1 LGHNT, CDR2 FRNRAP. The CDR3 has 15 amino acids.

The chain recombines TRBV5-4 with TRBJ2-3. This CDR3 is built from 11 residues. From germline, CDR1 is SGHNT and CDR2 YYREEE (reference sequence). This CDR3 is CASSLMGTQYF.

V and J are TRBV3-1 and TRBJ1-1. Germline lookup yields CDR1 LGHDT and CDR2 YNNKEL (reference sequence). The CDR3 totals 17 residues. The CDR3 loop is CASSPTGIKPTTTEAFF.

The genes are TRBV6-5 and TRBJ2-2; TCRdb's D call of TRBD1 is untestable without DNA. The CDR3 contains 15 residues. Germline V gene lookup returns CDR1 MNHEY and CDR2 SVGAGI. CDR3 region: CASSYDRAGTGELFF.

The chain has TRBV12-3 or TRBV12-4 and TRBJ1-2; lacking DNA, the TRBD1 call made by TCRdb goes unchecked. This CDR3 is built from 15 residues. The CDR3 protein is CASSFTPGTGNGYTF.

The gene calls are TRBV6-1 and TRBJ2-7; no DNA is available, so the TRBD1 call from TCRdb remains unchecked. The germline CDR1 and CDR2 sequences are MNHNS and SASEGT. The CDR3 runs to 14 residues. The chain's CDR3 is CASSQDRDPYEQYF.

The chain employs TRBV12-5 and TRBJ1-5. The CDR3 is 13 residues long. Germline CDR1 is LGHNT and CDR2 is FRNRAP. Here the CDR3 reads CASGLLRDQPQHF. Complete variable domain (other parts from reference TRBV12-5 and TRBJ1-5): DARVTQTPRHKVTEMGQEVTMRCQPILGHNTVFWYRQTMMQGLELLAYFRNRAPLDDSGMPKDRFSAEMPDATLATLKIQPSEPRDSAVYFCASGLLRDQPQHFGDGTRLSIL.

V usage is TRBV5-6 and J usage is TRBJ1-5; the D call of TRBD1 rests on TCRdb alone, since no DNA is present to check it. The germline CDR1 and CDR2 sequences are SGHDT and YYEEEE. The CDR3 loop spans 14 amino acids. CDR3 region: CASSPWTGRQPQHF.

The V call is TRBV6-4, the J call TRBJ2-5; the TCRdb call, TRBD1, lacks DNA for checking. The germline V gene encodes CDR1 MRHNA and CDR2 SNTAGT. The CDR3 sequence is 14 residues long. The CDR3 is CATRQGRGPETQYF.

This chain links TRBV5-1 with TRBJ1-4. Germline V CDR1 and CDR2: SGHRS, YFSETQ. CDR3 length: 15 amino acids. The CDR3 spells CASSLNIGSNEKLFF.

The gene calls are TRBV18 and TRBJ1-4; TCRdb's D gene call, TRBD1, goes unchecked for lack of DNA. Germline V gene data show CDR1 as KGHSH and CDR2 as LQKENI. The CDR3 extends over 15 amino acids. The CDR3 loop reads CASSPSGGGNEKLFF.

V and J are TRBV6-1 and TRBJ2-6. This CDR3 has 14 amino acids. Germline CDR1 reads MNHNS; CDR2 reads SASEGT. The CDR3 here is CASSATGGANVLTF.

This chain joins TRBV20-1 and TRBJ1-1; absent DNA, TCRdb's TRBD1 call cannot be checked. The CDR3 runs 13 residues. Germline-derived CDR1 and CDR2 are DFQATT and SNEGSKA (reference sequence). CDR3 region: CSAREKGPNEAFF.

This sequence joins TRBV6-1 and TRBJ2-1; TCRdb selects TRBD1, and the lack of DNA leaves this call unchecked. The germline V gene encodes CDR1 MNHNS and CDR2 SASEGT. The CDR3 runs 14 residues. The CDR3 protein is CASARRGGNNEQFF.

The rearrangement uses TRBV19 and TRBJ1-1; no DNA is available, so the TRBD1 call from TCRdb remains unchecked. This CDR3 spans 15 amino acids. Germline values: CDR1 LNHDA, CDR2 SQIVND (reference sequence). CDR3: CASSKSSGGATEAFF.

The rearrangement uses TRBV5-1 and TRBJ2-3; TCRdb proposes TRBD1, but this gene call is untestable without DNA. The germline CDR1 and CDR2 sequences are SGHRS and YFSETQ. The CDR3 extends over 17 amino acids. CDR3 sequence reads: CASSKQTGTRGTDTQYF.

The CDR3 here is CASSLWDESGNTIYF. The rearrangement joins TRBV7-9 to TRBJ1-3; absent DNA, TCRdb's TRBD1 call cannot be checked. Germline V gene lookup returns CDR1 SEHNR and CDR2 FQNEAQ (reference sequence). The CDR3 is made up of 15 amino acids.